This TCR beta chain comes out of a study of T cell responses to AZD1222 COVID-19 vaccine. Study details: Pooling of second doses given at about 4 or about 12 weeks was done.

Study-wide findings and caveats: Every sample of the repertoires postdated the peak T cell response. Baseline seropositivity characterized only six AZD1222 recipients.

This CDR3 has 19 residues. J was trimmed by 7 bases and V by 1 base; bases with no gene match: 19. Per germline, CDR1 SGDLS and CDR2 YYNGEE. Produced via immunoSEQ multiplex PCR; TCRdb's table is partial and in-frame only. Of about 130,000 clones listed, about 90% were seen once; the top ten hold 7.5% to 8%. This clone was observed a single time. Its antigen is currently unknown. The sequence was collected from an adult in good health. Sequenced here: peripheral blood, sampled on day 0 of AZD1222 vaccination. This chain links TRBV9 with TRBJ1-1, with 10 bases identical to TRBD1. As DNA, the CDR3 is TGTGCCAGCAGCGTAACCCCCAATTTGGCCGGGACAGGGGCGGGTGAAGCTTTCTTT. Its protein is CASSVTPNLAGTGAGEAFF. The full variable domain, with the rest looked up from reference TRBV9 and TRBJ1-1, is DSGVTQTPKHLITATGQRVTLRCSPRSGDLSVYWYQQSLDQGLQFLIQYYNGEERAKGNILERFSAQQFPDLHSELNLSSLELGDSALYFCASSVTPNLAGTGAGEAFFGQGTRLTVV.